This T cell receptor (beta chain) is drawn from a study of blood T cell repertoires in COVID-19. Whole-study context: Italy, Spain and the United States were the sources of the convalescent and acute COVID-19 samples. T cells, B-cell-depleted T cells, or PBMCs supplied cDNA or gDNA.

The germline CDR1 and CDR2 sequences are SGHVS and FNYEAQ. V lost 1 base to trimming and J lost 1 base; unmatched junction nucleotides: 8. There are 17 residues in the CDR3. Per the study methods: The assay estimated nucleated cells by amplifying reference gene primers. Produced via immunoSEQ multiplex PCR; TCRdb's table is partial and in-frame only. For V, J and clone size, that table is used; D and trimming come from the DNA. This sample yields about 240,000 clones, of which about nine tenths are seen a single time; about 7% belongs to the top ten. The chain employs TRBV7-6 and TRBJ2-3, with 7 bases aligning to TRBD1. Sequencing was done on a sample of peripheral blood. This sequence originates from a man aged 55 to 70 who had recovered from COVID-19. The CDR3 DNA follows: TGTGCCAGCAGCTTAGGTTACAGGGGCGAGGGCACAGATACGCAGTATTTT. This translates into CASSLGYRGEGTDTQYF.